This entry concerns a single T cell receptor (beta chain). Germline values: CDR1 WNHNN, CDR2 SYGVQD (reference sequence). The length of the CDR3 is 13 residues. The junction had 7 bases not matched to a gene; V was cut back by 6 bases and J by 13 bases. As processed by the authors: Amplified reference gene primers provided the basis for estimating nucleated cell counts. TCRdb's copy holds only in-frame clones and misses some; the assay was immunoSEQ multiplex PCR. V, J and clone size were drawn from that table, and D and trimming were deduced from the DNA. The sample shows a few hundred thousand clones, over 75% of them seen only once. This specimen comes from a study of blood T cell repertoires in COVID-19. Study as a whole: Acute-phase and convalescent COVID-19 samples originated in the United States, Italy and Spain. Sample material is recorded as cDNA or gDNA derived from T cells, B-cell-depleted T cells, or PBMCs.

Individuals drawn from under 30 US areas were roughly 18 to 89 years old. J is TRBJ2-7 and V is TRBV10-1, with 15 bases identical to TRBD2. The sequencing sample was made of PBMCs or T cells enriched from blood (not recorded which). The source of this sequence is a young woman who had recovered from COVID-19. The DNA for the CDR3 is TGCGCCAGCAGCGCGGGACTAGCGGGGGGCACCTACTTC. This codes for CASSAGLAGGTYF.